The next 20 T cell receptor beta chains were all read from a single sample in a study of blood T cell repertoires in COVID-19. TCRdb's copy holds only in-frame clones and misses some; the assay was immunoSEQ multiplex PCR. The sample lists 99,000 or so clones, around four fifths occurring once. The sample was peripheral blood. All receptors derive from a woman between 65 and 79 years old with acute or convalescent COVID-19.

The V call is TRBV10-3, the J call TRBJ1-5; maybe TRBD1 (6 bases). Germline values: CDR1 ENHRY, CDR2 SYGVKD. V was shortened by 3 bases and J by 5 bases, with 8 bases between the two germline ends. CDR3 length: 13 residues. CDR3 amino acids: CAISDRGDQPQHF. The CDR3 nucleotides are TGTGCCATCAGTGACAGGGGAGATCAGCCCCAGCATTTT.

The chain combines TRBV5-1 with TRBJ2-3; 12 bases fit TRBD2. The CDR3 has 18 amino acids. V trimming: 7 bases; J trimming: 0 bases; junction bases outside the gene matches: 12. Germline CDR1 reads SGHRS; CDR2 reads YFSETQ. CDR3 in DNA: TGCGCCAGCGGACCCGTGACTAGCGGGGGACCTAGCACAGATACGCAGTATTTT. This gives the protein CASGPVTSGGPSTDTQYF.

This chain uses TRBV7-9 with TRBJ1-2; D unresolved. This CDR3 is 12 amino acids long. V was clipped by 1 base and J by 7 bases, with 7 bases between them. Germline lookup yields CDR1 SEHNR and CDR2 FQNEAQ (reference sequence). CDR3 nucleotides: TGTGCCAGCAGCTTAGGTCCGGGTGGCTACACCTTC. Translated: CASSLGPGGYTF.

A remark on this clone: Other DNA sequences in the sample encode the same CDR3. The chain couples TRBV3-1 (or the pseudogene TRBV3-2) to TRBJ2-3, with 8 nucleotides matching TRBD2. Germline V lookup: CDR1 LGHDT, CDR2 YNNKEL (reference sequence). V lost 4 bases and J lost 4; bases outside the gene matches: 7. This CDR3 contains 15 residues. In DNA form, the CDR3 reads TGTGCCAGCAGCCCGGGAGGGGGGCGCGCAGATACGCAGTATTTT. Protein: CASSPGGGRADTQYF.

The J gene is TRBJ2-5, the V gene TRBV5-1; 7 positions agree with TRBD2. Germline CDR1 reads SGHRS; CDR2 reads YFSETQ. Unmatched junction bases numbered 4, after V lost 5 bases and J lost 0 bases. This CDR3 is built from 14 residues. The chain's CDR3 is CASRRGRDQETQYF. CDR3 DNA: TGCGCCAGCAGGAGAGGGAGGGACCAAGAGACCCAGTACTTC. The entire variable domain, with the rest obtained from reference TRBV5-1 and TRBJ2-5, is as follows: KAGVTQTPRYLIKTRGQQVTLSCSPISGHRSVSWYQQTPGQGLQFLFEYFSETQRNKGNFPGRFSGRQFSNSRSEMNVSTLELGDSALYLCASRRGRDQETQYFGPGTRLLVL.

The V gene is TRBV16, the J gene TRBJ1-2, with D perhaps TRBD1 (6 bases). The CDR3 is 13 amino acids. Per germline, CDR1 KGHSY and CDR2 FQNENV. V was trimmed by 4 bases and J by 3 bases, leaving 9 bases between them. For the CDR3, the DNA is TGTGCCAGCAGCCTGACAGGAGACTATGGCTACACCTTC. Its protein is CASSLTGDYGYTF.

The rearrangement uses TRBV30 and TRBJ1-1; D gene ambiguous. Germline V CDR1 and CDR2: GTSNPN, SVGIG (reference sequence). This CDR3 is built from 13 residues. V was cut by 2 bases and J by 0 bases, with 7 bases left in between. CDR3 DNA sequence: TGTGCCTGGAGTAAATTTATGAACACTGAAGCTTTCTTT. It codes for CAWSKFMNTEAFF.

The CDR3 DNA reads as TGTGCCAGCAGCTTAAGGACAGGGCCGTTCCAGCCCCAGCATTTT. Residues: CASSLRTGPFQPQHF. The V call is TRBV7-2, the J call TRBJ1-5; 8 nucleotides agree with TRBD1. V shed 2 bases and J 7 bases; nucleotides not matched to a gene: 7. The V gene's germline CDR1 is SGHTA and CDR2 FQGNSA. The CDR3 spans 15 residues.

V gene TRBV10-3 combines with J gene TRBJ1-1, with 8 bases that match TRBD1. With 2 bases clipped from V and 3 bases from J, the junction kept 8 bases outside the gene matches. This CDR3 is 16 amino acids long. CDR1 is ENHRY and CDR2 is SYGVKD in the germline V gene. CDR3 sequence reads: CAISEPWTGRDTEAFF. As DNA, the CDR3 is TGTGCCATCAGTGAGCCGTGGACAGGGAGGGACACTGAAGCTTTCTTT.

This clone was counted ten times or more. This chain links TRBV10-1 with TRBJ2-2, with 9 bases aligning to TRBD1. The length of the CDR3 is 15 residues. Germline values: CDR1 WNHNN, CDR2 SYGVQD (reference sequence). With V trimmed by 3 bases and J by 7 bases, 6 bases remained unmatched. The CDR3 spells CASSDTGTGIGELFF. The CDR3 DNA reads TGCGCCAGCAGTGATACCGGGACAGGGATCGGGGAGCTGTTTTTT.

V gene TRBV19 combines with J gene TRBJ1-2, with a weak D call TRBD1 (6 bases). The ends were cut back, 6 bases at V and 0 bases at J, with 14 bases in the middle. The germline gives CDR1 LNHDA, CDR2 SQIVND (reference sequence). This CDR3 has 15 amino acids. The CDR3 DNA reads as TGTGCCAGTAGCGACAGGACCGCCACTAACTATGGCTACACCTTC. It yields the protein CASSDRTATNYGYTF. The full variable domain, rest sourced from reference TRBV19 and TRBJ1-2, is DGGITQSPKYLFRKEGQNVTLSCEQNLNHDAMYWYRQDPGQGLRLIYYSQIVNDFQKGDIAEGYSVSREKKESFPLTVTSAQKNPTAFYLCASSDRTATNYGYTFGSGTRLTVV.

The chain uses TRBV29-1 and TRBJ1-2; D ambiguous. Between the trimmed V and J ends, which lost 0 bases and 12 bases, there was a span of 11 bases. In germline, CDR1 is SQVTM, CDR2 ANQGSEA. The CDR3 sequence is 11 residues long. CDR3 sequence (DNA): TGCAGCGTTGAAGACCCCGGGTCCGACACCTTC. This translates into CSVEDPGSDTF.

The chain couples TRBV7-9 to TRBJ2-6; D uncertain. The CDR3 extends over 14 amino acids. With 2 bases removed from V and 2 bases from J, the gap between germline ends came to 4 bases. CDR1 is SEHNR, CDR2 FQNEAQ, per germline (reference sequence). The CDR3 loop is CASSLTAGANVLTF. CDR3 nucleotides: TGTGCCAGCAGCTTAACTGCTGGGGCCAACGTCCTGACTTTC.

This chain connects TRBV5-1 to TRBJ1-2; TRBD1 might be the D (6 bases). This CDR3 spans 15 amino acids. Germline V CDR1 and CDR2: SGHRS, YFSETQ. Trimming took off 0 bases at V and 7 bases at J, with 16 bases between the two ends. CDR3 sequence: CASSLAGGQEGGYTF. The CDR3 DNA sequence: TGCGCCAGCAGCTTGGCCGGGGGGCAGGAGGGTGGCTACACCTTC.

The chain employs TRBV11-2 and TRBJ1-2; TRBD1 matches at 9 bases. CDR1 and CDR2 (germline): SGHAT, FQNNGV. CDR3 size: 18 residues. Losses at the gene ends were 0 bases for V and 1 base for J; bases not matched to a gene: 9. The CDR3: CASSLDGGQGIVNYGYTF. The CDR3 DNA reads TGTGCCAGCAGCTTAGATGGCGGACAGGGGATCGTTAACTATGGCTACACCTTC. The variable domain in full, with the rest retrieved from reference TRBV11-2 and TRBJ1-2, is EAGVAQSPRYKIIEKRQSVAFWCNPISGHATLYWYQQILGQGPKLLIQFQNNGVVDDSQLPKDRFSAERLKGVDSTLKIQPAKLEDSAVYLCASSLDGGQGIVNYGYTFGSGTRLTVV.

The V and J genes are TRBV7-2 and TRBJ1-1, with D possibly being TRBD1 (6 bases). The CDR3 is 13 residues long. Looked up from germline, CDR1 is SGHTA and CDR2 is FQGNSA. Trimming stripped 2 bases from V and 3 bases from J, with 7 bases between. CDR3 DNA sequence: TGTGCCAGCAGCTTACAGGGGCACACTGAAGCTTTCTTT. Amino acids: CASSLQGHTEAFF.

The V and J genes are TRBV25-1 and TRBJ1-4; 10 bases are shared with TRBD1. The CDR3 has 15 amino acids. With 6 bases clipped from V and 7 bases from J, the junction kept 8 bases outside the gene matches. Germline loops: CDR1 MGHDK, CDR2 SYGVNS. The CDR3 spells CASSPQDRGSEKLFF. Written as DNA, the CDR3 is TGTGCCAGCAGCCCCCAGGACAGGGGGTCTGAAAAACTGTTTTTT.

This clone turned up a few times. This chain links TRBV10-2 with TRBJ1-5; no clear D gene. CDR3 length: 13 amino acids. Per the germline V gene, CDR1 is WSHSY and CDR2 is SAAADI. Trimming pared 4 bases from V and 5 bases from J, leaving 9 bases between. The CDR3 nucleotides are TGCGCCAGCAGTGGATTAAGCGATCAGCCCCAGCATTTT. It translates to CASSGLSDQPQHF.

The CDR3 sequence: CATSENRGLNYGYTF. The DNA of the CDR3 is TGTGCCACCAGCGAAAACAGGGGGCTAAACTATGGCTACACCTTC. The rearrangement links TRBV15 to TRBJ1-2, with TRBD1 matching 9 bases. The junction had 6 bases not matched to a gene; V was cut back by 5 bases and J by 2 bases. The germline V gene has CDR1 LNHNV and CDR2 YYDKDF (reference sequence). This CDR3 spans 15 amino acids. The full variable domain, completed using reference TRBV15 and TRBJ1-2, is DAMVIQNPRYQVTQFGKPVTLSCSQTLNHNVMYWYQQKSSQAPKLLFHYYDKDFNNEADTPDNFQSRRPNTSFCFLDIRSPGLGDTAMYLCATSENRGLNYGYTFGSGTRLTVV.

A single count supports this clone. The V call is TRBV6-2 or TRBV6-3, the J call TRBJ2-7; D gene unclear. Trimming shortened V by 2 bases and J by 2 bases, and 4 bases separated the two germline ends. The CDR3 has 12 amino acids. Per the germline V gene, CDR1 is MNHEY and CDR2 is SVGEGT. The DNA for the CDR3 is TGTGCCAGCAGTTACAGAGCCTACGAGCAGTACTTC. Translating gives CASSYRAYEQYF.